Shown below are 27 T cell receptor beta chains from a single sample sequenced in a study of blood T cell repertoires in COVID-19. Sequenced by immunoSEQ multiplex PCR; TCRdb stores in-frame clones only, minus some. Of approximately 49,000 clones in the sample, around 81% were seen once. The sample comprised peripheral blood. Receptors were obtained from a woman older than 75 with COVID-19, enrolled during active disease.

This clone has just a few counts. The CDR3 nucleotides are TGCGCCAGCAGCTTGGTTAAGACAGGGGGCAACACCGGGGAGCTGTTTTTT. It encodes CASSLVKTGGNTGELFF. The V gene is TRBV5-1, the J gene TRBJ2-2; 10 bases match TRBD1. The CDR3 spans 17 residues. Unmatched junction bases numbered 4, after V lost 0 bases and J lost 2 bases. CDR1 and CDR2 from the germline V gene are SGHRS and YFSETQ.

V gene TRBV9 combines with J gene TRBJ2-2; 13 bases match TRBD2. The V gene end was trimmed by 2 bases and the J gene end by 8 bases; junction bases not matched to a gene: 3. Germline values: CDR1 SGDLS, CDR2 YYNGEE. CDR3 size: 15 residues. CDR3 in amino acids: CASSVGLAGVGELFF. In DNA form, the CDR3 reads TGTGCCAGCAGCGTCGGACTAGCGGGAGTTGGGGAGCTGTTTTTT.

This chain joins TRBV7-8 and TRBJ2-4; 7 bases are shared with TRBD1. CDR3 length equals 16 residues. Germline V gene data show CDR1 as SGHVS and CDR2 as FQNEAQ. V dropped 11 bases and J dropped 0; count of bases not matched to a gene: 13. Here the CDR3 reads CAVTGTAKGAKNIQYF. CDR3 DNA sequence: TGTGCCGTAACTGGGACAGCAAAAGGAGCCAAAAACATTCAGTACTTC.

The rearrangement links TRBV12-3 or TRBV12-4 to TRBJ1-5, with no clear D. V was shortened by 3 bases and J by 5 bases, with 8 bases between the two germline ends. There are 13 residues in the CDR3. The CDR3 protein is CASSFADYQPQHF. The CDR3 bases are TGTGCCAGCAGTTTCGCAGATTATCAGCCCCAGCATTTT.

The genes are TRBV11-2 and TRBJ2-1; TRBD2 matches 13 bases. The germline gives CDR1 SGHAT, CDR2 FQNNGV. V shed 0 bases and J 7 bases; nucleotides not matched to a gene: 3. The CDR3 totals 16 residues. The CDR3 is CASSLEGLAGPNEQFF. As DNA, the CDR3 is TGTGCCAGCAGCTTAGAGGGACTAGCGGGACCTAATGAGCAGTTCTTC.

This clone is medium-sized. The genes are TRBV5-4 and TRBJ2-4; 7 positions match TRBD2. After removal of 2 bases from V and 0 bases from J, the junction contained 5 bases not matched to a gene. Germline V lookup: CDR1 SGHNT, CDR2 YYREEE (reference sequence). The CDR3 length is 16 residues. This CDR3 reads CASSFRGEVAKNIQYF. The CDR3 bases are TGTGCCAGCAGCTTCCGGGGGGAAGTAGCCAAAAACATTCAGTACTTC.

The gene calls are TRBV5-5 and TRBJ2-3; 11 bases map to TRBD2. This CDR3 is built from 15 residues. Germline trimming cut 4 bases from V and 3 bases from J; bases unmatched to any gene: 4. Germline V gene lookup returns CDR1 SGHKS and CDR2 YYEKEE (reference sequence). This chain's CDR3 is CASSGTSGRTDTQYF. The CDR3, as DNA: TGTGCCAGCAGCGGAACTAGCGGGAGAACAGATACGCAGTATTTT.

The genes are TRBV28 and TRBJ1-1; no firm D call. V lost 2 bases and J lost 5, with 15 bases in between. Per germline, CDR1 MDHEN and CDR2 SYDVKM. The CDR3 spans 15 residues. CDR3 loop: CASSLPRASRTEAFF. CDR3 sequence (DNA): TGTGCCAGCAGTTTACCGAGGGCCAGCCGTACTGAAGCTTTCTTT.

This rearrangement joins TRBV27 to TRBJ2-1; TRBD2 might be the D (5 bases). Germline V CDR1 and CDR2: MNHEY, SMNVEV (reference sequence). Trimming took 4 bases from V and 14 from J, leaving 15 bases between them. The length of the CDR3 is 12 residues. This CDR3 reads CASSWAGSQEFF. CDR3 bases: TGTGCCAGCAGTTGGGCGGGTAGCCAAGAGTTCTTC.

This clone appeared a few times. This CDR3 is CASSSGHYSYF. The CDR3 coding sequence is TGTGCCAGCAGTTCCGGCCACTATTCTTACTTC. V and J are TRBV6-5 and TRBJ2-5, with D unclear. Germline CDR1 reads MNHEY; CDR2 reads SVGAGI. The CDR3 has 11 amino acids. The germline V and J ends were trimmed by 4 bases and 14 bases, with 14 bases remaining between them.

V gene TRBV3-1 (or the pseudogene TRBV3-2) combines with J gene TRBJ2-5, with D possibly TRBD1 on 5 matching bases. The CDR3 spans 12 residues. From germline, CDR1 is LGHDT and CDR2 YNNKEL (reference sequence). V lost 7 bases and J lost 4, with 10 bases in between. In DNA, the CDR3 is TGTGCCAGCACCCAGGGCCCAGAGACCCAGTACTTC. Its translation: CASTQGPETQYF.

This clone was seen once. This chain connects TRBV27 to TRBJ2-5; 16 nucleotides align to TRBD2. The V gene end was trimmed by 7 bases and the J gene end by 0 bases; junction bases not matched to a gene: 17. Germline CDR1 MNHEY, CDR2 SMNVEV (reference sequence). The CDR3 is made up of 21 amino acids. The CDR3 sequence: CASKTGTSGRGLKGYQETQYF. In DNA form, the CDR3 reads TGTGCCAGCAAAACCGGGACTAGCGGGAGGGGTCTCAAGGGGTACCAAGAGACCCAGTACTTC.

This chain uses TRBV29-1 with TRBJ2-7, with unresolved D. Germline CDR1 is SQVTM and CDR2 is ANQGSEA. Trimming shortened V by 7 bases and J by 0 bases, and 7 bases separated the two germline ends. CDR3 length equals 11 residues. CDR3 nucleotide sequence: TGCAGCGCAACATCCTCCTACGAGCAGTACTTC. It yields the protein CSATSSYEQYF.

This clone was picked up a small number of times. The chain couples TRBV28 to TRBJ2-7; 10 positions agree with TRBD2. Germline CDR1 reads MDHEN; CDR2 reads SYDVKM. The V segment lost 5 bases and the J segment 2 bases; nucleotides outside the gene matches: 6. CDR3 size: 15 residues. CDR3: CASSPSSGGAYEQYF. Written as DNA, the CDR3 is TGTGCCAGCAGTCCCTCTAGCGGGGGAGCCTACGAGCAGTACTTC.

The genes are TRBV14 and TRBJ1-3; no clear D. CDR1 is SGHDN and CDR2 is FVKESK in the germline V gene. This CDR3 has 14 residues. The V end was cut by 4 bases, the J end by 0 bases, with 7 bases between. This CDR3 is CASSPPSSGNTIYF. CDR3 bases: TGTGCCAGCAGCCCGCCTAGCTCTGGAAACACCATATATTTT.

The chain employs TRBV3-1 (or the pseudogene TRBV3-2) and TRBJ2-7, with a tentative D call TRBD1 (6 bases). Germline V gene data show CDR1 as LGHDT and CDR2 as YNNKEL (reference sequence). The CDR3 is 13 amino acids. V lost 7 bases to trimming and J lost 6 bases, with 16 bases between them. The CDR3 coding sequence is TGTGCCAGCAAGTTTGGGAGAGGGGGCGAGCAGTACTTC. Translating gives CASKFGRGGEQYF.

The chain links TRBV5-1 to TRBJ2-5, with D possibly TRBD1 on 6 matching bases. Germline CDR1 is SGHRS and CDR2 is YFSETQ. The CDR3 consists of 15 residues. Trimming took 2 bases from V and 1 from J, leaving 12 bases between them. CDR3 DNA: TGCGCCAGCAGCTTAACCGGGACAACCCAAGAGACCCAGTACTTC. Amino acid sequence: CASSLTGTTQETQYF.

This chain joins TRBV5-1 and TRBJ2-7; maybe TRBD2 (6 bases). CDR1 and CDR2 from the germline V gene are SGHRS and YFSETQ. V shed 0 bases and J shed 2 bases, with 12 bases lying between them. This CDR3 comprises 15 residues. The CDR3 reads CASSLEGTPPYEQYF. Written as DNA, the CDR3 is TGCGCCAGCAGCTTGGAAGGGACTCCACCCTACGAGCAGTACTTC.

V and J are TRBV6-2 or TRBV6-3 and TRBJ2-1; TRBD2 is a possible D gene (6 bases). The CDR3 totals 15 residues. Per germline, CDR1 MNHEY and CDR2 SVGEGT. Trimming shortened V by 2 bases and J by 5 bases, and 13 bases separated the two germline ends. The CDR3 region is CASSYPGAINNEQFF. The CDR3 DNA follows: TGTGCCAGCAGTTACCCGGGAGCGATAAACAATGAGCAGTTCTTC.

The V call is TRBV30, the J call TRBJ2-1, with D perhaps matching TRBD2 (6 bases). The CDR3 covers 11 residues. The V end was cut by 0 bases, the J end by 12 bases, with 9 bases between. Germline V gene data show CDR1 as GTSNPN and CDR2 as SVGIG (reference sequence). The CDR3 spells CAWSVSLAQFF. CDR3 coding DNA: TGTGCCTGGAGTGTATCACTAGCGCAGTTCTTC.

This clone was found once. The chain employs TRBV6-5 and TRBJ2-7; 13 bases line up with TRBD2. Germline trimming cut 4 bases from V and 7 bases from J; bases unmatched to any gene: 7. The CDR3 is 15 residues long. Per germline, CDR1 MNHEY and CDR2 SVGAGI. Here the CDR3 reads CASSSGLAGVREQYF. The DNA of the CDR3 is TGTGCCAGCAGTTCCGGACTAGCGGGAGTTCGGGAGCAGTACTTC.

The chain joins TRBV11-2 to TRBJ2-5; weak D call: TRBD2 (5 bases). CDR1 is SGHAT, CDR2 FQNNGV, per germline. The V end was cut by 0 bases, the J end by 1 base, with 6 bases between. This CDR3 comprises 14 residues. In nucleotides, the CDR3 is TGTGCCAGCAGCTTAGATAGCGCCCAAGAGACCCAGTACTTC. The encoded protein is CASSLDSAQETQYF. The variable domain in full, completed from reference TRBV11-2 and TRBJ2-5, reads EAGVAQSPRYKIIEKRQSVAFWCNPISGHATLYWYQQILGQGPKLLIQFQNNGVVDDSQLPKDRFSAERLKGVDSTLKIQPAKLEDSAVYLCASSLDSAQETQYFGPGTRLLVL.

The chain links TRBV7-2 to TRBJ2-1, with D possibly matching TRBD1 (5 bases). V lost 5 bases and J 7 bases, leaving 15 bases between the germline ends. This CDR3 spans 14 amino acids. The germline V gene has CDR1 SGHTA and CDR2 FQGNSA. CDR3 nucleotides: TGTGCCAGCAGCCCCCCCCCAGGGTTAAATGAGCAGTTCTTC. It translates to CASSPPPGLNEQFF.

The CDR3 loop reads CASILGQHNYGYTF. In DNA, the CDR3 is TGTGCCAGCATCCTTGGACAGCATAACTATGGCTACACCTTC. The chain couples TRBV21-1 to TRBJ1-2; the table names TRBD1, a call not compared with the DNA. TRBV21-1 is noted as a pseudogene. The CDR3 runs 14 residues.

The chain couples TRBV5-1 to TRBJ2-1; 10 bases align to TRBD2. CDR1 is SGHRS and CDR2 is YFSETQ in the germline V gene. CDR3 size: 14 residues. V lost 4 bases and J lost 9; bases outside the gene matches: 7. CDR3: CASSISGTSAEQFF. In DNA, the CDR3 is TGCGCCAGCAGCATATCCGGGACTAGCGCTGAGCAGTTCTTC.

The chain recombines TRBV11-2 with TRBJ2-1; 8 bases line up with TRBD1. The CDR3 is 17 amino acids. J lost 6 bases, V lost 5 bases, and 15 bases had no gene match. Per the germline V gene, CDR1 is SGHAT and CDR2 is FQNNGV. CDR3 sequence reads: CASSRNAGGFTSNEQFF. For the CDR3, the DNA is TGTGCCAGCAGCAGAAACGCAGGGGGCTTTACTAGCAATGAGCAGTTCTTC.

This rearrangement joins TRBV27 to TRBJ2-1; D uncertain. The CDR3 spans 14 residues. Trimming shortened V by 6 bases and J by 0 bases, and 9 bases separated the two germline ends. Germline V gene sequence: CDR1 MNHEY, CDR2 SMNVEV (reference sequence). The CDR3 coding sequence is TGTGCCAGCAGCCCTATGAGCTCCTACAATGAGCAGTTCTTC. Translating gives CASSPMSSYNEQFF.